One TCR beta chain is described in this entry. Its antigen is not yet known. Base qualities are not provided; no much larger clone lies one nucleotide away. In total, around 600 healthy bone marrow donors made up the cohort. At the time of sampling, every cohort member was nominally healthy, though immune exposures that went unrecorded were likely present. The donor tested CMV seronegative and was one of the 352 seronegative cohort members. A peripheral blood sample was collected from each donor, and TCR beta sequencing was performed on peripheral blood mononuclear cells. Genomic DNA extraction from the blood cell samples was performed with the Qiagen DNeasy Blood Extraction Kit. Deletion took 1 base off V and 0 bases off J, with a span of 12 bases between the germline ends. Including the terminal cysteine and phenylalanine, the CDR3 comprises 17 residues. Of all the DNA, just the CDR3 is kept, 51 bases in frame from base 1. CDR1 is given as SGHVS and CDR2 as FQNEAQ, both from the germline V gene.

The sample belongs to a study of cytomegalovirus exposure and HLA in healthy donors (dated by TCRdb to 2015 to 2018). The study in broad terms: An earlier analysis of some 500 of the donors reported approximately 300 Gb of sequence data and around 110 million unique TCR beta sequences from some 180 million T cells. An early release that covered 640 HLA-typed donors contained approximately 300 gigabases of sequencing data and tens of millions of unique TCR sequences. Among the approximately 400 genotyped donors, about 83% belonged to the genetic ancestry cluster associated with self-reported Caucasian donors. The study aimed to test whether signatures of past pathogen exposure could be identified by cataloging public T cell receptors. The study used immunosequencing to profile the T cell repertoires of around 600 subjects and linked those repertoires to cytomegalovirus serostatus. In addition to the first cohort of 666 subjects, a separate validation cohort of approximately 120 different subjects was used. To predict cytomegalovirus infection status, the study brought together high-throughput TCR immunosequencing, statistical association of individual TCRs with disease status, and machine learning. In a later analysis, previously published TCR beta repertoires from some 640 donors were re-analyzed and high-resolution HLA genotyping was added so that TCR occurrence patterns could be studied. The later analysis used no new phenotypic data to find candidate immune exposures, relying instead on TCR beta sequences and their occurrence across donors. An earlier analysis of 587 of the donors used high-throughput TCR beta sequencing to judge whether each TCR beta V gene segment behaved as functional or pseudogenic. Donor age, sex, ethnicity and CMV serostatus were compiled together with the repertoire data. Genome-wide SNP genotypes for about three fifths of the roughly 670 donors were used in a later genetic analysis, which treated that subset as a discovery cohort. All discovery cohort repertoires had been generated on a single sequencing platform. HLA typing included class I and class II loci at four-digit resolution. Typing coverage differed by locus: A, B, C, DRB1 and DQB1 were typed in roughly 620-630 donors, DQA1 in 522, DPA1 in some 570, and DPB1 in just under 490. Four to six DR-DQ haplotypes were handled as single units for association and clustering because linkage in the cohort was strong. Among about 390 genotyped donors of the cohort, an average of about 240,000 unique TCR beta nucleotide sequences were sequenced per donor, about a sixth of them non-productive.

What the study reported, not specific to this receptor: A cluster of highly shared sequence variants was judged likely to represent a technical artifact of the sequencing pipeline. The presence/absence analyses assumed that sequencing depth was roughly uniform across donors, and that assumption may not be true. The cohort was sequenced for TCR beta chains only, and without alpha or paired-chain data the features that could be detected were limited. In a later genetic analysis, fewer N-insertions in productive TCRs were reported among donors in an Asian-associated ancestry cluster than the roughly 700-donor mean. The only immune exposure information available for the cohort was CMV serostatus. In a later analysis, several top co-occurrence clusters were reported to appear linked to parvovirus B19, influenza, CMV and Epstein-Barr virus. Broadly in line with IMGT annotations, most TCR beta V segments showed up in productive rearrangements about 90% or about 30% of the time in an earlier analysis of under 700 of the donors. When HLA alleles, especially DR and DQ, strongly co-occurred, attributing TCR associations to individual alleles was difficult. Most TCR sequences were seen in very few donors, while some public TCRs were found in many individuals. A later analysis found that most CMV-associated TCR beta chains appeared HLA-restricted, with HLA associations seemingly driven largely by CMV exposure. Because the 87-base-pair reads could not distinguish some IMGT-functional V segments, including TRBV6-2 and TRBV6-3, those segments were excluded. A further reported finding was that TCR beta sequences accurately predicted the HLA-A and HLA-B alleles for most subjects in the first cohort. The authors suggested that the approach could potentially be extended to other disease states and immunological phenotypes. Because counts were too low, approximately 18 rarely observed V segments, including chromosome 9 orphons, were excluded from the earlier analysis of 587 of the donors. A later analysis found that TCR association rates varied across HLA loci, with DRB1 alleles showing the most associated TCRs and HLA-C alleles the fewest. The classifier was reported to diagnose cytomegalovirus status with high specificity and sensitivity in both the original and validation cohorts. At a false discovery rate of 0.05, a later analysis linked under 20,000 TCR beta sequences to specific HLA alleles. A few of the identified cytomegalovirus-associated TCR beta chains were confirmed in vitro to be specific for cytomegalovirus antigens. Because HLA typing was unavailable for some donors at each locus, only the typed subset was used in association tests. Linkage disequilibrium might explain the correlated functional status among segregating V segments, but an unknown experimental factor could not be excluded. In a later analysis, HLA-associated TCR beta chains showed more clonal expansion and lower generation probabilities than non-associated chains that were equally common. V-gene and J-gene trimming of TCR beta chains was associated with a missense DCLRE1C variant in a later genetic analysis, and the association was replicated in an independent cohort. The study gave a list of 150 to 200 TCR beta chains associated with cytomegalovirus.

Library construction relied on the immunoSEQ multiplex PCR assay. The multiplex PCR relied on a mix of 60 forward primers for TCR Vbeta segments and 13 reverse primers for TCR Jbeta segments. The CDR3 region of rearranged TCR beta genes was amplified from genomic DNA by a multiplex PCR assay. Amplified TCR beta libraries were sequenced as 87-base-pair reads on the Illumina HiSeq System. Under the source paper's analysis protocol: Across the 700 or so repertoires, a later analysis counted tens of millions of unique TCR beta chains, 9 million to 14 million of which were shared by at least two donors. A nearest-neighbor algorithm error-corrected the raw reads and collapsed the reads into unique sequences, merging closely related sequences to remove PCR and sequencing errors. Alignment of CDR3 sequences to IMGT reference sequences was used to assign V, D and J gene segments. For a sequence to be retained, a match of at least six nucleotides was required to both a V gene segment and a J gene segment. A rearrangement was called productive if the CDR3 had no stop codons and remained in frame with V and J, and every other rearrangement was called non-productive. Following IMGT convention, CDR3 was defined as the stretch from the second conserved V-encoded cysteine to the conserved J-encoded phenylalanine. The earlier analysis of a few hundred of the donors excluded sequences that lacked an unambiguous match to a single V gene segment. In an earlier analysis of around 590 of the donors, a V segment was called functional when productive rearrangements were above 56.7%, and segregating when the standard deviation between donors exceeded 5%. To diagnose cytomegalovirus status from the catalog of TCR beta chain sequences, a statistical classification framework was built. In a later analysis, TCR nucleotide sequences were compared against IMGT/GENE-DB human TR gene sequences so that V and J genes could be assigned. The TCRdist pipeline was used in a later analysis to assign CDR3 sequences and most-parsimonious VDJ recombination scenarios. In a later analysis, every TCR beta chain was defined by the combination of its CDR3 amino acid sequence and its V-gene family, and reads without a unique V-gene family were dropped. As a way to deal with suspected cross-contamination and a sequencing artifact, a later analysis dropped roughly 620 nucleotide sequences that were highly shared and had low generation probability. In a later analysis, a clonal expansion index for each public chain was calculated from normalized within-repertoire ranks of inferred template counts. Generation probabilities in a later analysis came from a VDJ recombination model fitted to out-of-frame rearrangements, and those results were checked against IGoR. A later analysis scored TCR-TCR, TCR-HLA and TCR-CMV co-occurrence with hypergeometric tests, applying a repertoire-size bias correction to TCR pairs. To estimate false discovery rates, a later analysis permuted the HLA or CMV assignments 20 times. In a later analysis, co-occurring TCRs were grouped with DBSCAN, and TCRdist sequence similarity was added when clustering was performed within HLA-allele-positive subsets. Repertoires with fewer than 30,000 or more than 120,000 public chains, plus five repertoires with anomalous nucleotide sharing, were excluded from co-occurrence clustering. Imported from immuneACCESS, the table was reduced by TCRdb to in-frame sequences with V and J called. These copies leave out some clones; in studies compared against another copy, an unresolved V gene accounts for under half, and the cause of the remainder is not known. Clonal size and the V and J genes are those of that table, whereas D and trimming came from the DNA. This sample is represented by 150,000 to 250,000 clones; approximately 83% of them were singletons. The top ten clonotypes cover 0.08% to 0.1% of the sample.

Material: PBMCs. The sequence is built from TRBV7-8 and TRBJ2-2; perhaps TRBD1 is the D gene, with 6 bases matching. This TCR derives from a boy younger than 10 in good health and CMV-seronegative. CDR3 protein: CASSLVGTTTNTGELFF. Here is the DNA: TGTGCCAGCAGCTTAGTGGGGACAACCACGAACACCGGGGAGCTGTTTTTT.